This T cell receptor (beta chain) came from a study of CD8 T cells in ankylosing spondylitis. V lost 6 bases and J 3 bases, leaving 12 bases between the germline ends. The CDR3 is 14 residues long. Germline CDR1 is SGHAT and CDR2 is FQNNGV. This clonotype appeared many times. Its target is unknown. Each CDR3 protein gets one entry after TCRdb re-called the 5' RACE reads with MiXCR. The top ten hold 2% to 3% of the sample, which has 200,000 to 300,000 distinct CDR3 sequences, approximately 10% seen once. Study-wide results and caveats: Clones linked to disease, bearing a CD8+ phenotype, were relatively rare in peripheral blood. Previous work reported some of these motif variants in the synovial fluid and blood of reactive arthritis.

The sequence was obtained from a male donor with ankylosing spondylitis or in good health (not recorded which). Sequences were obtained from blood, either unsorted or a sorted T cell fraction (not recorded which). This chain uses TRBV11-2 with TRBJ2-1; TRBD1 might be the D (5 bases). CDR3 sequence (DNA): TGTGCCAGCAGGGGGCAACTGGGCTACAATGAGCAGTTCTTC. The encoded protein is CASRGQLGYNEQFF.